The next 19 T cell receptor beta chains were all read from a single sample in a study of shared clonotypes between healthy human individuals. The assay was immunoSEQ multiplex PCR, and TCRdb's table has in-frame clones only and misses some. Here the sample spans about 2.4 million clones, roughly 93% being singletons. Sequenced input: naive CD4+ T cells from PBMCs. The subset here: CD45RA+ positively selected. The source of these receptors is a young man in good health. Some clones in this sample may be carry-over from other donors' samples.

For this clone: Distinct nucleotide sequences in the sample also encode this CDR3. The chain uses TRBV2 and TRBJ1-5, with a possible D match to TRBD1 (5 bases). V was trimmed by 3 bases and J by 7 bases, leaving 10 bases between them. CDR3 length: 13 amino acids. The V gene's germline CDR1 is SNHLY and CDR2 FYNNEI. DNA of the CDR3: TGTGCCAGCAGTGAGCAGGGCGGGCAGCCCCAGCATTTT. This translates into CASSEQGGQPQHF.

This clone was seen a single time. The rearrangement uses TRBV6-6 and TRBJ2-1; 9 nucleotides match TRBD2. CDR1 is MNHNY, CDR2 SVGAGI, per germline (reference sequence). The CDR3 loop spans 15 amino acids. After removal of 6 bases from V and 5 bases from J, the junction contained 8 bases not matched to a gene. CDR3 nucleotides: TGTGCCAGCAGGAACCGACTAGCGGTAAACAATGAGCAGTTCTTC. Its protein product is CASRNRLAVNNEQFF.

The V call is TRBV28, the J call TRBJ2-3; D gene unclear. The CDR3 loop spans 16 amino acids. Per the germline V gene, CDR1 is MDHEN and CDR2 is SYDVKM. Trimming cost V 8 bases and J 0 bases, with 18 bases left between them. The CDR3 loop is CASAGPLATSTDTQYF. DNA for the CDR3: TGTGCCAGCGCCGGGCCCCTCGCAACTAGCACAGATACGCAGTATTTT. The whole variable domain, filled in from reference TRBV28 and TRBJ2-3, reads DVKVTQSSRYLVKRTGEKVFLECVQDMDHENMFWYRQDPGLGLRLIYFSYDVKMKEKGDIPEGYSVSREKKERFSLILESASTNQTSMYLCASAGPLATSTDTQYFGPGTRLTVL.

The chain is built from TRBV2 and TRBJ2-1, with a possible D match to TRBD2 (6 bases). The germline gives CDR1 SNHLY, CDR2 FYNNEI. V was shortened by 0 bases and J by 10 bases, with 10 bases between the two germline ends. The CDR3 has 13 residues. In DNA, the CDR3 is TGTGCCAGCAGTGAAGCGGGCCGGGGGGAGCAGTTCTTC. Amino acid sequence: CASSEAGRGEQFF.

On this clone: This clone may be a read error of a much larger clone one base away. Other DNA variants within this sample encode the same CDR3. The V and J genes are TRBV5-1 and TRBJ2-1; 12 bases are a match to TRBD2. CDR1 is SGHRS and CDR2 is YFSETQ in the germline V gene. V lost 3 bases and J lost 3; bases outside the gene matches: 1. The CDR3 totals 15 residues. CDR3: CASSWGLAGYNEQFF. In nucleotides, the CDR3 is TGCGCCAGCAGCTGGGGACTAGCGGGCTACAATGAGCAGTTCTTC. Full variable domain (missing parts from reference TRBV5-1 and TRBJ2-1): KAGVTQTPRYLIKTRGQQVTLSCSPISGHRSVSWYQQTPGQGLQFLFEYFSETQRNKGNFPGRFSGRQFSNSRSEMNVSTLELGDSALYLCASSWGLAGYNEQFFGPGTRLTVL.

The rearrangement uses TRBV5-1 and TRBJ2-7; no clear D. From germline, CDR1 is SGHRS and CDR2 YFSETQ. Deletions cut 4 bases from V and 2 bases from J, with 16 bases between. CDR3 length: 15 residues. CDR3 sequence: CASSPEDGAPYEQYF. In DNA, the CDR3 is TGCGCCAGCAGCCCCGAGGACGGAGCCCCCTACGAGCAGTACTTC.

The rearrangement uses TRBV6-1 and TRBJ1-1; 11 nucleotides match TRBD1. This CDR3 comprises 16 residues. The V and J ends lost 1 base and 5 bases, in that order; junction bases with no gene match: 6. The V gene's germline CDR1 is MNHNS and CDR2 SASEGT. Written as DNA, the CDR3 is TGTGCCAGCAGTGAAGGGACAGGGGGCGCAAGAACTGAAGCTTTCTTT. Amino acids: CASSEGTGGARTEAFF.

This rearrangement joins TRBV19 to TRBJ1-5; 9 bases match TRBD1. CDR1 is LNHDA and CDR2 is SQIVND in the germline V gene (reference sequence). With V trimmed by 7 bases and J by 2 bases, 6 bases remained unmatched. The CDR3 loop spans 15 amino acids. CDR3 coding DNA: TGTGCCAGTACCCTTACAGGGGGCCGCAATCAGCCCCAGCATTTT. Its protein is CASTLTGGRNQPQHF.

The chain combines TRBV28 with TRBJ2-5, with D possibly TRBD2 on 5 matching bases. Germline V gene lookup returns CDR1 MDHEN and CDR2 SYDVKM. The CDR3 is 15 amino acids. Trimming shortened V by 3 bases and J by 2 bases, and 13 bases separated the two germline ends. CDR3 nucleotide sequence: TGTGCCAGCAGTTTGCCCGGGGTAGGACAAGAGACCCAGTACTTC. Its translation: CASSLPGVGQETQYF.

V is TRBV7-3 and J is TRBJ2-1; 9 bases are a match to TRBD1. The junction had 12 bases not matched to a gene; V was cut back by 5 bases and J by 4 bases. CDR1 is SGHTA, CDR2 FQGTGA, per germline. This CDR3 spans 17 amino acids. The CDR3 DNA reads TGTGCCAGCAGCCCGGGACAGGGCCTTTCGGCTTACAATGAGCAGTTCTTC. Protein sequence: CASSPGQGLSAYNEQFF. The complete variable domain, with remaining parts taken from reference TRBV7-3 and TRBJ2-1, reads GAGVSQTPSNKVTEKGKYVELRCDPISGHTALYWYRQSLGQGPEFLIYFQGTGAADDSGLPNDRFFAVRPEGSVSTLKIQRTERGDSAVYLCASSPGQGLSAYNEQFFGPGTRLTVL.

The chain uses TRBV30 and TRBJ1-3; unclear D gene. The CDR3 is 16 amino acids. V lost 0 bases, J lost 0 bases, and 12 bases lay in between. Germline CDR1 GTSNPN, CDR2 SVGIG (reference sequence). Here the CDR3 DNA reads TGTGCCTGGAGTGTAGCTCGGACCAACTCTGGAAACACCATATATTTT. Its protein is CAWSVARTNSGNTIYF. Filled out from reference TRBV30 and TRBJ1-3, the complete variable domain reads SQTIHQWPATLVQPVGSPLSLECTVEGTSNPNLYWYRQAAGRGLQLLFYSVGIGQISSEVPQNLSASRPQDRQFILSSKKLLLSDSGFYLCAWSVARTNSGNTIYFGEGSWLTVV.

The CDR3 sequence is CASRFNGLRSGANVLTF. CDR3 sequence (DNA): TGCGCCAGCAGGTTTAACGGTCTAAGGTCTGGGGCCAACGTCCTGACTTTC. The V call is TRBV5-1, the J call TRBJ2-6, with D hard to call. Germline assignment: CDR1 SGHRS and CDR2 YFSETQ. The CDR3 covers 17 residues. Trimming pared 5 bases from V and 1 base from J, leaving 16 bases between.

The V gene is TRBV11-1, the J gene TRBJ2-7; D gene uncertain. Between the trimmed V and J ends, which lost 1 base and 1 base, there was a span of 14 bases. CDR1 is SGHAT and CDR2 is FQDESV in the germline V gene (reference sequence). There are 16 residues in the CDR3. The CDR3 DNA sequence: TGTGCCAGCAGCTTAGAGAAATACGCTGCATCCTACGAGCAGTACTTC. It translates to CASSLEKYAASYEQYF.

This chain joins TRBV5-4 and TRBJ1-2; 8 positions agree with TRBD1. CDR3 length: 14 amino acids. Germline trimming cut 5 bases from V and 6 bases from J; bases unmatched to any gene: 9. The germline V gene has CDR1 SGHNT and CDR2 YYREEE (reference sequence). The CDR3 DNA reads as TGTGCCAGCAGGGCAGGGGGCGCGTCCGATGGCTACACCTTC. It codes for CASRAGGASDGYTF.

The chain has TRBV10-3 and TRBJ1-3; D gene ambiguous. Germline lookup yields CDR1 ENHRY and CDR2 SYGVKD. There are 13 residues in the CDR3. The V gene lost 1 base and the J gene lost 4 bases, with 5 bases spanning the gap. CDR3 residues: CAISELGGNTIYF. The CDR3 DNA sequence: TGTGCCATCAGTGAGTTGGGGGGAAACACCATATATTTT.

This chain connects TRBV5-1 to TRBJ2-7, with D perhaps TRBD2 (6 bases). Germline V gives CDR1 SGHRS, CDR2 YFSETQ. Trimming shortened V by 0 bases and J by 5 bases, and 12 bases separated the two germline ends. The CDR3 is 14 amino acids. The CDR3 coding sequence is TGCGCCAGCAGCTTGGCCATGGGGAGGCACGAGCAGTACTTC. It translates to CASSLAMGRHEQYF.

This chain links TRBV5-4 with TRBJ2-3, with a tentative D call TRBD1 (5 bases). Trimming removed 0 bases at V and 3 bases at J, with 11 bases between. The CDR3 loop spans 15 amino acids. Germline V lookup: CDR1 SGHNT, CDR2 YYREEE (reference sequence). CDR3 sequence: CASSLGGTITDTQYF. The CDR3 DNA reads as TGTGCCAGCAGCTTGGGGGGCACGATAACAGATACGCAGTATTTT.

To note about this clone: Other nucleotide sequences from this sample produce the same CDR3. DNA for the CDR3: TGTGCCAGCAGGGGACAGGGCAGCTCCTACGAGCAGTACTTC. Translation gives CASRGQGSSYEQYF. This chain connects TRBV28 to TRBJ2-7; 9 positions match TRBD1. Germline V gene sequence: CDR1 MDHEN, CDR2 SYDVKM. V gave up 6 bases and J gave up 0 bases; unmatched junction bases: 3. CDR3 length: 14 residues.

In its sample, this clone was seen once. This rearrangement joins TRBV7-2 to TRBJ2-7; no definite D call. Germline CDR1 SGHTA, CDR2 FQGNSA. This CDR3 is built from 13 residues. Trimming took off 2 bases at V and 4 bases at J, with 9 bases between the two ends. CDR3 bases: TGTGCCAGCAGCTTATGGCCGGCTTACGAGCAGTACTTC. This sequence encodes CASSLWPAYEQYF.